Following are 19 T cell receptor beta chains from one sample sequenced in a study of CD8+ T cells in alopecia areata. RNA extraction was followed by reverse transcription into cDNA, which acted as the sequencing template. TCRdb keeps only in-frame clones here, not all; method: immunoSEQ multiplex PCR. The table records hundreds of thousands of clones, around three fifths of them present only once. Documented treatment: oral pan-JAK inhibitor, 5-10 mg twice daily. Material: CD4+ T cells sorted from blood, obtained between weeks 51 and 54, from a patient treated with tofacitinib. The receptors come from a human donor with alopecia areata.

In DNA form, the CDR3 reads TGTGCCACCAGCGTAGGCAGGAGGCAAGAAAAACTGTTTTTT. Translating gives CATSVGRRQEKLFF. The gene calls are TRBV15 and TRBJ1-4; D unclear. The V end lost 5 bases, the J end lost 8 bases, and 15 bases lay between the germline ends. CDR3 size: 14 residues. Germline CDR1 LNHNV, CDR2 YYDKDF (reference sequence).

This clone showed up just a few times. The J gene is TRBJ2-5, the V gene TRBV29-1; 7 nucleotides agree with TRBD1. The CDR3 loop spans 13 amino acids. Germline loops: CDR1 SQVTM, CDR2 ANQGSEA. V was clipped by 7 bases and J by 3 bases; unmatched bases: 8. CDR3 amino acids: CSAWDSYKETQYF. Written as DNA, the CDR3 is TGCAGCGCCTGGGACAGCTACAAAGAGACCCAGTACTTC.

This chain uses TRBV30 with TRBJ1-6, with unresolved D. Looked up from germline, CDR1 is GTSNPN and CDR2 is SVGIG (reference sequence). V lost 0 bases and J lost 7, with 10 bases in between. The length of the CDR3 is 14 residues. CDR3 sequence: CAWSVWSPNSPLHF. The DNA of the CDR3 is TGTGCCTGGAGTGTTTGGAGTCCCAATTCACCCCTCCACTTT.

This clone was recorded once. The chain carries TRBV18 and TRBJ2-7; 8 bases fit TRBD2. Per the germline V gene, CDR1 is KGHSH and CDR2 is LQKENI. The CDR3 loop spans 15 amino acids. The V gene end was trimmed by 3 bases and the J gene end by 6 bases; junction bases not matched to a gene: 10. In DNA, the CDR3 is TGTGCCAGCTCACCTTTACAGCGGGGGACCTCCGAGCAGTACTTC. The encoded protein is CASSPLQRGTSEQYF.

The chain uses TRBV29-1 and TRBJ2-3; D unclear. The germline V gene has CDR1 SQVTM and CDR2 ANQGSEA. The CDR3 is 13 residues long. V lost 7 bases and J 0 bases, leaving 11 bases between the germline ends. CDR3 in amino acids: CSAGLSSTDTQYF. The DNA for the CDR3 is TGCAGCGCCGGCCTATCTAGCACAGATACGCAGTATTTT.

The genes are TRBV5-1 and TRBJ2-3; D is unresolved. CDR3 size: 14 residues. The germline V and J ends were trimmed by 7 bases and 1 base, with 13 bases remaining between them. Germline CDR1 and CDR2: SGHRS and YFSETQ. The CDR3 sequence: CASSKIAGTDTQYF. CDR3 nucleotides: TGCGCCAGCTCCAAAATTGCGGGCACAGATACGCAGTATTTT.

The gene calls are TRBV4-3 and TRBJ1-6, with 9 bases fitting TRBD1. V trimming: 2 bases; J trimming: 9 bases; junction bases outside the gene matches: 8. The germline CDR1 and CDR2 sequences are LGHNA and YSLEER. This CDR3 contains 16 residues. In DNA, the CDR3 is TGCGCCAGCAGCCAAACGGGGGGGACAGGGCGTTCACCCCTCCACTTT. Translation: CASSQTGGTGRSPLHF.

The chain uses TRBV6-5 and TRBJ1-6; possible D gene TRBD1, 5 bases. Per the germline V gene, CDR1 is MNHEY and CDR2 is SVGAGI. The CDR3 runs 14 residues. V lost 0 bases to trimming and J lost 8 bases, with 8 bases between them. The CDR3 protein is CASSYSMGDSPLHF. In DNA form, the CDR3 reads TGTGCCAGCAGTTACTCGATGGGGGATTCACCCCTCCACTTT.

The CDR3 nucleotides read TGCAGCGTTGGGACAGGGACGTATTACGAGCAGTACTTC. Its translation is CSVGTGTYYEQYF. This chain links TRBV29-1 with TRBJ2-7; 8 bases line up with TRBD1. The germline gives CDR1 SQVTM, CDR2 ANQGSEA. This CDR3 is built from 13 residues. With 4 bases clipped from V and 4 bases from J, the junction kept 6 bases outside the gene matches.

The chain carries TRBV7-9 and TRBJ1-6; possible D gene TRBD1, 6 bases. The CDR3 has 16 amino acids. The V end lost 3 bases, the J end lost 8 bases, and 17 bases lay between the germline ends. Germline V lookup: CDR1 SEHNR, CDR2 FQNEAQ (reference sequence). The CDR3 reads CASSLGVVRGDSPLHF. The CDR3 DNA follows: TGTGCCAGCAGCTTGGGAGTTGTTAGGGGGGATTCACCCCTCCACTTT.

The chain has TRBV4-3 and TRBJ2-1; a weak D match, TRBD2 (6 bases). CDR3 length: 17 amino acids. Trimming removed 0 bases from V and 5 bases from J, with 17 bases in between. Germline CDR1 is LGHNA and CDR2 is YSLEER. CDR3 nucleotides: TGCGCCAGCAGCCAAGATCTCGCGGGGAGCTTTCACAATGAGCAGTTCTTC. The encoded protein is CASSQDLAGSFHNEQFF.

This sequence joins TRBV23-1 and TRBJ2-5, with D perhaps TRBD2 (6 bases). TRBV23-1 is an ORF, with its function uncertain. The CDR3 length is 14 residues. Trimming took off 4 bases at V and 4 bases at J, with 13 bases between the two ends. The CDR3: CASSPLGRGETQYF. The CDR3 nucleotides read TGCGCCAGCAGTCCCCTCGGGCGGGGAGAGACCCAGTACTTC.

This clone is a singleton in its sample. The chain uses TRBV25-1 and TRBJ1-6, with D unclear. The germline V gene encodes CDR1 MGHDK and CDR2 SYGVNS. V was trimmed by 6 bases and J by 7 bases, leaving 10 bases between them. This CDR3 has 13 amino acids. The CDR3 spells CASRLGLNSPLHF. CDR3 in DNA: TGTGCCAGCAGGTTAGGCTTAAATTCACCCCTCCACTTT.

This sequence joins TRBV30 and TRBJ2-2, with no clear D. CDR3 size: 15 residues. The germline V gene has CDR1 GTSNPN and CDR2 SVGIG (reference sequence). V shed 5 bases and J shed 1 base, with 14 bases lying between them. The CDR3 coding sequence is TGTGCCTGGCACCCTGGGCGGCTGAACACCGGGGAGCTGTTTTTT. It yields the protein CAWHPGRLNTGELFF.

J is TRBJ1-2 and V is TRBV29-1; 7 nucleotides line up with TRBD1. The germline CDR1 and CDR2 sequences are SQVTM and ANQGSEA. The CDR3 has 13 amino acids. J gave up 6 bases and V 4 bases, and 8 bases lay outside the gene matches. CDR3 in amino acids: CSVVAGGRNGYTF. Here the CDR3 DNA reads TGCAGCGTTGTAGCAGGGGGAAGGAATGGCTACACCTTC.

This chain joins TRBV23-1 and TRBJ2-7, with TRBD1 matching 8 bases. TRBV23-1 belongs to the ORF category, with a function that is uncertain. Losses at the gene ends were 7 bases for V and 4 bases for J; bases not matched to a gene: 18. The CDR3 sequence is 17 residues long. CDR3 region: CASIRDRPTGDSYEQYF. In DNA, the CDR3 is TGCGCCAGCATCCGGGACAGGCCCACCGGGGATTCTTACGAGCAGTACTTC.

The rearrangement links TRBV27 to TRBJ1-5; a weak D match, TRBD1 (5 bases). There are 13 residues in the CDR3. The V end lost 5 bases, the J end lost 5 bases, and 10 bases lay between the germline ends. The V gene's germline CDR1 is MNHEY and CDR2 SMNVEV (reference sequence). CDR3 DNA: TGTGCCAGCAGTCACGGCAGGGATCAGCCCCAGCATTTT. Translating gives CASSHGRDQPQHF.

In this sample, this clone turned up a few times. In DNA form, the CDR3 reads TGTGCCAGTAGTACAAGGACGGAGGGCTCTGGGGCCAACGTCCTGACTTTC. Translation: CASSTRTEGSGANVLTF. This rearrangement joins TRBV19 to TRBJ2-6; D is perhaps TRBD2 (6 bases). Trimming stripped 4 bases from V and 0 bases from J, with 13 bases between. The CDR3 runs 17 residues. Germline V lookup: CDR1 LNHDA, CDR2 SQIVND (reference sequence).

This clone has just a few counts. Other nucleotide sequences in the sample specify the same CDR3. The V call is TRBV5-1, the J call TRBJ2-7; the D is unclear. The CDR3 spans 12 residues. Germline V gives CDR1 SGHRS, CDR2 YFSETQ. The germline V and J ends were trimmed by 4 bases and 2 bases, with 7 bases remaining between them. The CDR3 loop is CASSPPTYEQYF. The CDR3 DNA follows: TGCGCCAGCAGCCCGCCCACCTACGAGCAGTACTTC.